Presented here are 21 T cell receptor beta chains from one specimen sequenced in a study of T cell changes during pregnancy in multiple sclerosis. The repertoire was sequenced with immunoSEQ multiplex PCR; TCRdb's copy has only in-frame clones and lacks some. The data show about 59,000 clones, about 93% seen once. The starting material was peripheral blood, obtained in the third trimester of pregnancy. The receptors were sampled from a female donor in good health, enrolled as a control in a pregnancy study.

The chain recombines TRBV4-2 with TRBJ2-1; 8 positions match TRBD2. This CDR3 is 16 amino acids long. Germline V gene lookup returns CDR1 LGHNA and CDR2 YNFKEQ. The junction had 4 bases not matched to a gene; V was cut back by 0 bases and J by 3 bases. The CDR3 bases are TGTGCCAGCAGCCAAGATCCGGGGGGGGTCTACAATGAGCAGTTCTTC. This gives the protein CASSQDPGGVYNEQFF.

The J gene is TRBJ2-5, the V gene TRBV25-1; 7 nucleotides agree with TRBD2. Germline V gene lookup returns CDR1 MGHDK and CDR2 SYGVNS. J gave up 5 bases and V 0 bases, and 3 bases lay outside the gene matches. This CDR3 has 14 residues. The CDR3 DNA sequence: TGTGCCAGCAGTGAATATCGGGAGGTGGAGACCCAGTACTTC. This codes for CASSEYREVETQYF.

This chain links TRBV15 with TRBJ1-1; unclear D gene. Germline V gene lookup returns CDR1 LNHNV and CDR2 YYDKDF (reference sequence). V was cut by 0 bases and J by 1 base, with 3 bases left in between. The CDR3 covers 13 residues. CDR3 in amino acids: CATSRDGNTEAFF. In DNA form, the CDR3 reads TGTGCCACCAGCAGAGACGGGAACACTGAAGCTTTCTTT.

CDR3 region: CASSSGLNTEAFF. The CDR3 nucleotides read TGTGCCAGCAGTTCAGGGCTCAACACTGAAGCTTTCTTT. J is TRBJ1-1 and V is TRBV6-6; D may be TRBD1 (5 bases). The CDR3 is 13 amino acids. Trimming shortened V by 4 bases and J by 2 bases, and 8 bases separated the two germline ends. Germline V gives CDR1 MNHNY, CDR2 SVGAGI (reference sequence).

The chain uses TRBV4-3 and TRBJ2-1, with a weak D call TRBD1 (6 bases). Per germline, CDR1 LGHNA and CDR2 YSLEER. This CDR3 region has 16 residues. V lost 0 bases and J lost 1, with 10 bases in between. The CDR3 DNA reads TGCGCCAGCAGCCAAGAACAGGGCTTTTCCTACAATGAGCAGTTCTTC. Protein sequence: CASSQEQGFSYNEQFF.

This chain connects TRBV20-1 to TRBJ2-1; D remains ambiguous. CDR3 size: 11 residues. V lost 5 bases to trimming and J lost 5 bases, with 7 bases between them. CDR1 is DFQATT, CDR2 SNEGSKA, per germline (reference sequence). The CDR3 DNA sequence: TGCAGTGCTGGTATAGACAATGAGCAGTTCTTC. This translates into CSAGIDNEQFF.

The chain links TRBV20-1 to TRBJ2-7; the D gene is possibly TRBD1 (6 bases). CDR3 length: 11 amino acids. Germline V lookup: CDR1 DFQATT, CDR2 SNEGSKA (reference sequence). Trimming cost V 6 bases and J 7 bases, with 13 bases left between them. In DNA, the CDR3 is TGCAGTGCCGGAAGGGGGAGAGAGCAGTACTTC. Encoded protein: CSAGRGREQYF.

The chain combines TRBV19 with TRBJ1-5; possible D gene TRBD1, 5 bases. CDR3 length equals 16 residues. CDR1 is LNHDA, CDR2 SQIVND, per germline (reference sequence). Between the trimmed V and J ends, which lost 5 bases and 0 bases, there was a span of 14 bases. This CDR3 reads CASSSGAAYSNQPQHF. CDR3 nucleotide sequence: TGTGCCAGTAGTTCTGGGGCGGCTTATAGCAATCAGCCCCAGCATTTT.

The J gene is TRBJ2-1, the V gene TRBV18, with TRBD1 matching 9 bases. CDR3 size: 16 residues. V lost 0 bases and J lost 6; bases outside the gene matches: 6. Germline CDR1 reads KGHSH; CDR2 reads LQKENI. The CDR3 bases are TGTGCCAGCTCACCACCTCTACCGGGACAGGGCAATGAGCAGTTCTTC. This gives the protein CASSPPLPGQGNEQFF.

A few counts support this clone. V is TRBV19 and J is TRBJ2-2; 11 bases match TRBD2. The CDR3 consists of 16 residues. The V gene end was trimmed by 6 bases and the J gene end by 2 bases; junction bases not matched to a gene: 5. Germline assignment: CDR1 LNHDA and CDR2 SQIVND (reference sequence). This chain's CDR3 is CASSSRLAGNTGELFF. CDR3 coding DNA: TGTGCCAGTAGCAGCAGACTAGCGGGAAACACCGGGGAGCTGTTTTTT.

The rearrangement links TRBV11-2 to TRBJ2-1; 8 nucleotides line up with TRBD2. The ends lost 4 bases at V and 7 bases at J; junction bases unmatched: 9. Germline lookup yields CDR1 SGHAT and CDR2 FQNNGV. This CDR3 comprises 15 residues. CDR3 protein: CASSYPGTRRNEQFF. CDR3 sequence (DNA): TGTGCCAGCAGCTATCCCGGGACTAGAAGGAATGAGCAGTTCTTC. Full variable domain (remainder filled in from reference TRBV11-2 and TRBJ2-1): EAGVAQSPRYKIIEKRQSVAFWCNPISGHATLYWYQQILGQGPKLLIQFQNNGVVDDSQLPKDRFSAERLKGVDSTLKIQPAKLEDSAVYLCASSYPGTRRNEQFFGPGTRLTVL.

The chain uses TRBV20-1 and TRBJ2-1; no reliable D call. The CDR3 spans 10 residues. Trimming shortened V by 3 bases and J by 6 bases, and 3 bases separated the two germline ends. CDR1 and CDR2 from the germline V gene are DFQATT and SNEGSKA (reference sequence). CDR3 nucleotide sequence: TGCAGTGCTAGGCGCAATGAGCAGTTCTTC. This encodes CSARRNEQFF.

The rearrangement uses TRBV27 and TRBJ2-2; 9 nucleotides align to TRBD1. CDR3 length equals 18 residues. Germline V lookup: CDR1 MNHEY, CDR2 SMNVEV (reference sequence). The V gene end was trimmed by 6 bases and the J gene end by 7 bases; junction bases not matched to a gene: 18. The CDR3 bases are TGTGCCAGCAGGGGCACGAACAGGGGGCGTCGAGGGGTCGGGGAGCTGTTTTTT. This codes for CASRGTNRGRRGVGELFF.

This clone was counted once. CDR3 protein: CASSVADGYTF. The CDR3 bases are TGTGCCAGCAGCGTAGCCGATGGCTACACCTTC. This chain links TRBV9 with TRBJ1-2; no firm D call. The CDR3 is 11 amino acids. The V end was cut by 0 bases, the J end by 6 bases, with 3 bases between. Germline loops: CDR1 SGDLS, CDR2 YYNGEE.

This clone showed up just once. The chain recombines TRBV20-1 with TRBJ2-1; 7 positions agree with TRBD2. Germline CDR1 and CDR2: DFQATT and SNEGSKA (reference sequence). Trimming removed 1 base from V and 14 bases from J; junction bases left unmatched: 2. This CDR3 region has 10 residues. The CDR3 DNA reads as TGCAGTGCTAGAGTGGGAGGGGAGTTCTTC. Protein product: CSARVGGEFF.

The chain uses TRBV5-1 and TRBJ2-1; 14 bases are a match to TRBD2. J gave up 4 bases and V 3 bases, and 6 bases lay outside the gene matches. The germline V gene encodes CDR1 SGHRS and CDR2 YFSETQ. CDR3 length equals 17 residues. This CDR3 reads CASSSDGLAGGYNEQFF. CDR3 DNA: TGCGCCAGCAGCTCTGACGGACTAGCGGGGGGTTACAATGAGCAGTTCTTC.

This clone has just one count. The chain recombines TRBV19 with TRBJ1-5; 8 nucleotides align to TRBD1. The V segment lost 6 bases and the J segment 1 base; nucleotides outside the gene matches: 2. Germline values: CDR1 LNHDA, CDR2 SQIVND (reference sequence). This CDR3 has 14 residues. The CDR3 DNA follows: TGTGCCAGTAGGTGGACAGGGAGCAATCAGCCCCAGCATTTT. Its protein product is CASRWTGSNQPQHF.

V gene TRBV11-2 combines with J gene TRBJ1-3; D gene ambiguous. The V gene's germline CDR1 is SGHAT and CDR2 FQNNGV. V was shortened by 2 bases and J by 0 bases, with 8 bases between the two germline ends. This CDR3 region has 15 residues. For the CDR3, the DNA is TGTGCCAGCAGCTTATTACAGAGCTCTGGAAACACCATATATTTT. As protein: CASSLLQSSGNTIYF.

In its sample, this clone was seen a few times. The chain carries TRBV9 and TRBJ1-5, with D hard to call. CDR3 length: 15 amino acids. Deletions cut 4 bases from V and 4 bases from J, with 15 bases between. The V gene's germline CDR1 is SGDLS and CDR2 YYNGEE. In DNA, the CDR3 is TGTGCCAGCAGCATTGGTCTTGGGAGGAATCAGCCCCAGCATTTT. Amino acids: CASSIGLGRNQPQHF.

Notes on this clone: Other DNA sequences in this sample translate to the same CDR3. The chain joins TRBV5-6 to TRBJ2-5, with unresolved D. The germline V and J ends were trimmed by 0 bases and 4 bases, with 4 bases remaining between them. Germline V gene lookup returns CDR1 SGHDT and CDR2 YYEEEE. This CDR3 has 12 amino acids. In DNA, the CDR3 is TGTGCCAGCAGCTTGGATCGAGAGACCCAGTACTTC. Its translation: CASSLDRETQYF.

The chain combines TRBV11-2 with TRBJ2-7, with 9 bases lining up with TRBD2. CDR3 length: 18 residues. The V gene's germline CDR1 is SGHAT and CDR2 FQNNGV. Unmatched junction bases numbered 17, after V lost 3 bases and J lost 5 bases. The CDR3: CASSFGEYPAGGADEQYF. DNA for the CDR3: TGTGCCAGCAGCTTCGGGGAATATCCAGCGGGGGGTGCAGACGAGCAGTACTTC.